The rows below give T cell receptor beta chains drawn from one sample of a study of human T cells and chemical hapten exposure. A single record per CDR3 protein comes from TCRdb applying MiXCR to the RACE reads. The sample comprises roughly 380,000 distinct CDR3 sequences, 4.5% to 5.5% of which are singletons, and 2.5% to 3% rests with the top ten. Sequences were derived from whole blood, sampled in connection with sensitization to the hapten diphenylcyclopropenone (DPC). All receptors derive from a woman in her fifties or sixties with alopecia areata. Some clones in this sample may be carry-over from other donors' samples. Both conserved end residues are part of each CDR3. Each record gives: clone size, J gene, D gene, V gene, CDR3 DNA, CDR3 protein. The D gene is left open where the match is weak. Expanded clones are given a class, and other clones once, few, many or no size at all.

.	TRBJ1-1	.	TRBV3-1	TGTGCCAGCAGCCGACTTACAGGGACCACTGAAGCTTTCTTT	CASSRLTGTTEAFF
many	TRBJ2-2	TRBD1	TRBV6-6	TGTGCCAGCAGTTCAACAGGGGCGTTGGCCGGGGAGCTGTTTTTT	CASSSTGALAGELFF
few	TRBJ2-3	TRBD2	TRBV2	TGTGCCAACAAAGCGGGGGGGGCAGCAGATACGCAGTATTTT	CANKAGGAADTQYF
.	TRBJ2-7	.	TRBV4-2	TGTGCCAGCAGCCAAGAGGGGGGTACCCCATCCTACGAGCAGTACTTC	CASSQEGGTPSYEQYF
.	TRBJ2-2	.	TRBV10-3	TGTGCCATCAGTGAGTCGATGTCGTCAGCGGTCACCGGGGAGCTGTTTTTT	CAISESMSSAVTGELFF
many	TRBJ2-1	.	TRBV7-2	TGTGCCAGCAGCTTACGAGGTAATGAGCAGTTCTTC	CASSLRGNEQFF
few	TRBJ2-2	.	TRBV6-5	TGTGCCAGCAGTTATGACCCAGGGGAGCTGTTTTTT	CASSYDPGELFF
.	TRBJ2-1	TRBD2	TRBV30	TGTGCCTGGAGTCCGCTAGCGGGAGTGAGGAATGAGCAGTTCTTC	CAWSPLAGVRNEQFF
many	TRBJ2-3	.	TRBV9	TGTGCCAGCAGCGTCAGGGCGTTCACAGATACGCAGTATTTT	CASSVRAFTDTQYF
many	TRBJ2-1	.	TRBV29-1	TGCAGCGCAAGCTCCTACAATGAGCAGTTCTTC	CSASSYNEQFF
many	TRBJ1-2	TRBD1	TRBV5-1	TGCGCCAGCAGCCCAAACACCGGACAGGGAGTCGTGGATGGCTACACCTTC	CASSPNTGQGVVDGYTF
many	TRBJ1-1	.	TRBV28	TGTGCCAGCACGCCCCCAGGGGCCACTGAAGCTTTCTTT	CASTPPGATEAFF
few	TRBJ1-4	TRBD1	TRBV12-3/TRBV12-4	TGTGCCAGCATGGGTACAGGGGCGGGTGAAAAACTGTTTTTT	CASMGTGAGEKLFF
many	TRBJ2-7	.	TRBV20-1	TGCAGTGCTAGTGGCCTGCGCTACGAGCAGTACTTC	CSASGLRYEQYF
few	TRBJ1-5	.	TRBV28	TGTGCCAGCAGGAAAAGATTGGGTCAGCCCCAGCATTTT	CASRKRLGQPQHF
few	TRBJ2-7	.	TRBV12-3/TRBV12-4	TGTGCCAGCAGTTTAAAGGCGACCTACGAGCAGTACTTC	CASSLKATYEQYF
many	TRBJ2-3	TRBD2	TRBV9	TGTGCCAGCAGCTCTAGCGGGGGGGCCGTGGATACGCAGTATTTT	CASSSSGGAVDTQYF
.	TRBJ1-2	.	TRBV29-1	TGCAGCGCACTAACGGGAGAGGACTATGGCTACACCTTC	CSALTGEDYGYTF
.	TRBJ2-7	.	TRBV9	TGTGCCAGCAGCGTAGGAGGGATCAATTCCCACGAGCAGTACTTC	CASSVGGINSHEQYF
few	TRBJ1-3	TRBD1	TRBV5-5	TGTGCCAGCAGCTTGTCGGGACAGGGGGAATTGGCCACCATATATTTT	CASSLSGQGELATIYF
few	TRBJ1-1	.	TRBV24-1	TGTGCCACCAGTGATCCTAACAAAGGTCAAGGGAAGGCTGAAGCTTTCTTT	CATSDPNKGQGKAEAFF
few	TRBJ1-3	.	TRBV29-1	TGCAGCGTCATCGTGGGGAGCCTCTCTGGAAACACCATATATTTT	CSVIVGSLSGNTIYF
few	TRBJ2-3	.	TRBV29-1	TGCAGCGTTGGGTTACAGGATAGTTTTTGGTATTTT	CSVGLQDSFWYF
.	TRBJ2-3	TRBD2	TRBV6-1	TGTGCCAGCAACGAGGCGGGAGGAACAGATACGCAGTATTTT	CASNEAGGTDTQYF
many	TRBJ2-3	.	TRBV7-2	TGTGCCAGCAGCTTAGCCGTGGCCGATACGCAGTATTTT	CASSLAVADTQYF
.	TRBJ1-1	.	TRBV20-1	TGCAGTGCTAGGTGGGAAGTCCTCGCTGGCACTGAAGCTTTCTTT	CSARWEVLAGTEAFF
many	TRBJ2-7	TRBD2	TRBV12-3/TRBV12-4	TGTGCCAGCACCCAACTAGCGGGAAGACAGTACTTC	CASTQLAGRQYF
many	TRBJ2-5	.	TRBV11-2	TGTGCCAGCAGCTTAGATTCAGAGACCCAGTACTTC	CASSLDSETQYF
.	TRBJ1-1	TRBD1	TRBV27	TGTGCCAGCAGTTTATTTTATACAGGGGGCGTCGGCACTGAAGCTTTCTTT	CASSLFYTGGVGTEAFF
many	TRBJ1-6	.	TRBV6-5	TGTGCCAGCAGTTACTCAGGTGGGGTGCCGGGGTCACCCCTCCACTTT	CASSYSGGVPGSPLHF
many	TRBJ1-4	.	TRBV11-2	TGTGCCAGCAGCTTTACAGGGCCCACTAATGAAAAACTGTTTTTT	CASSFTGPTNEKLFF
.	TRBJ2-7	TRBD2	TRBV5-1	TGCGCCAGCAGCCGGACTAGCGGGGGGGCCTACGAGCAGTACTTC	CASSRTSGGAYEQYF
.	TRBJ1-4	.	TRBV20-1	TGCAGTGCTAGCCTAACGCGGGGGGCGTTGCTTCCAGAAAAACTGTTTTTT	CSASLTRGALLPEKLFF
few	TRBJ2-7	.	TRBV28	TGTGCCAGCACTACGGGGTCCCTAAGTTCCTACGAGCAGTACTTC	CASTTGSLSSYEQYF
few	TRBJ1-5	.	TRBV12-3/TRBV12-4	TGTGCCAGCAGCCGACGCAGGGCTAGCAATCAGCCCCAGCATTTT	CASSRRRASNQPQHF
many	TRBJ2-7	.	TRBV29-1	TGCAGCGTTGAAAGCCAGGGTCCCAGCTCCTACGAGCAGTACTTC	CSVESQGPSSYEQYF
.	TRBJ1-2	TRBD1	TRBV6-1	TGTGCCAGCAGTGAACAGGGGGCGTATGGCTACACCTTC	CASSEQGAYGYTF
.	TRBJ2-3	TRBD2	TRBV4-1	TGCGCCAGCAGCCAGATGGGACTAGCCCTAGATACGCAGTATTTT	CASSQMGLALDTQYF
many	TRBJ2-7	.	TRBV20-1	TGCAGTGCTAGAGATCCGCGGATCTCCTACGAGCAGTACTTC	CSARDPRISYEQYF
once	TRBJ1-6	TRBD1	TRBV4-2	TGTGCCAGCAGCCAAGAAGGGACAGGGGGCTCACCCCTCCACTTT	CASSQEGTGGSPLHF
few	TRBJ1-3	.	TRBV12-3/TRBV12-4	TGTGCCAGCAGTTTAAGTGGGGCCCCTGGAAACACCATATATTTT	CASSLSGAPGNTIYF
many	TRBJ2-5	TRBD1	TRBV9	TGTGCCAGCAGCGTTTTCGCCACAGGGGGCGAGACCCAGTACTTC	CASSVFATGGETQYF
many	TRBJ1-2	.	TRBV29-1	TGCAGCGTTGAAGATTACGGCTATGGCTACACCTTC	CSVEDYGYGYTF
many	TRBJ1-1	.	TRBV7-2	TGTGCCAGCAGCTTACCCCCCGCGATGGGTGAAGCTTTCTTT	CASSLPPAMGEAFF
many	TRBJ2-1	.	TRBV11-2	TGTGCCAGCAGCTTAGAGCTTCGCGGCCCCCGGGAGTTCTTC	CASSLELRGPREFF
.	TRBJ2-3	.	TRBV12-3/TRBV12-4	TGTGCCAGCAGTTCGGTAGTGGCAGATACGCAGTATTTT	CASSSVVADTQYF
many	TRBJ2-7	.	TRBV3-1	TGTGCCAGCAGCCAACCCCCTTCCCTCGGGCAGTACTTC	CASSQPPSLGQYF
many	TRBJ1-5	.	TRBV3-1	TGTGCCAGCAGCCAATCCGTAGGGGCCCAGCCCCAGCATTTT	CASSQSVGAQPQHF
few	TRBJ2-3	TRBD2	TRBV20-1	TGCAGTGCCGAGACTAGCGGGGGGGCGACGCACACAGATACGCAGTATTTT	CSAETSGGATHTDTQYF
many	TRBJ2-7	.	TRBV6-6	TGTGCCAGCAGTTACCCGGGGACCGTGGGGGAGCAGTACTTC	CASSYPGTVGEQYF
many	TRBJ2-5	TRBD2	TRBV9	TGTGCCAGCAGCGCGGGGTGGGCTAGCGGGAGTTCCGAGACCCAGTACTTC	CASSAGWASGSSETQYF
many	TRBJ2-7	TRBD1	TRBV6-1	TGTGCCAGCACCTTTGACACAGGGGGCGCAGGGGAGCAGTACTTC	CASTFDTGGAGEQYF
many	TRBJ2-6	TRBD1	TRBV29-1	TGCAGCCCTACCCGGACAGGGCACTCTGGGGCCAACGTCCTGACTTTC	CSPTRTGHSGANVLTF
few	TRBJ2-2	.	TRBV6-2/TRBV6-3	TGTGCCAGCAGCTACCCACGAGACAACACCGGGGAGCTGTTTTTT	CASSYPRDNTGELFF